This T cell receptor (beta chain) was found in a study of OX40 agonist ivuxolimab in advanced cancers. The data were produced by immunoSEQ multiplex PCR, yet TCRdb's version contains in-frame clones alone and is incomplete. The profile covers about 47,000 clones, with approximately 86% appearing a single time and 11% to 15% taken by the ten largest. It was autoimmune disease history or systemic immunosuppression that excluded patients. The study sampled blood at baseline, cycle 4 day 1, and cycle 7 day 1. The receptor was derived from an adult with an advanced solid tumor such as melanoma, head and neck, liver or kidney cancer. This sample comprised CD4+ or CD8+ T cells sorted from blood, obtained in a trial of the OX40 agonist ivuxolimab.

CDR3 loop: CASSDPSGGAEEQFF. The CDR3 bases are TGTGCCAGCAGTGACCCTAGCGGGGGGGCCGAAGAGCAGTTCTTC. The chain joins TRBV2 to TRBJ2-1, with 12 bases matching TRBD2. Trimming took 3 bases from V and 10 from J; bases not matched to a gene: 7. The CDR3 covers 15 residues. Germline-derived CDR1 and CDR2 are SNHLY and FYNNEI.